The 21 T cell receptor beta chains presented below share a single source sample, sequenced in a study of cytomegalovirus exposure and HLA in healthy donors. Amplification used 60 Vbeta primers and 13 Jbeta primers. The repertoire was sequenced with immunoSEQ multiplex PCR; TCRdb's copy has only in-frame clones and lacks some. This table has 65,000 to 85,000 clones, just over 70% appearing once. The source material was PBMCs. The origin of the receptors is a man aged 55-75 years in good health and CMV-seropositive.

This chain connects TRBV11-2 to TRBJ2-1; the D gene is possibly TRBD2 (6 bases). Trimming removed 1 base from V and 2 bases from J, with 12 bases in between. Germline values: CDR1 SGHAT, CDR2 FQNNGV. CDR3 size: 16 residues. CDR3: CASSLVRLGPYNEQFF. CDR3 nucleotides: TGTGCCAGCAGCTTAGTGCGACTAGGGCCCTACAATGAGCAGTTCTTC.

The chain employs TRBV5-4 and TRBJ2-5, with TRBD2 matching 12 bases. V lost 0 bases to trimming and J lost 3 bases; unmatched junction nucleotides: 0. Germline V gene lookup returns CDR1 SGHNT and CDR2 YYREEE (reference sequence). The CDR3 length is 15 residues. The CDR3 is CASSLGLAGEETQYF. The CDR3 DNA reads TGTGCCAGCAGCTTGGGACTAGCGGGAGAAGAGACCCAGTACTTC.

This chain connects TRBV9 to TRBJ2-7; 10 bases are shared with TRBD2. The CDR3 length is 15 residues. V dropped 4 bases and J dropped 2; count of bases not matched to a gene: 6. Germline CDR1 is SGDLS and CDR2 is YYNGEE. CDR3 sequence: CASSFSSGRTYEQYF. The DNA for the CDR3 is TGTGCCAGCAGCTTTTCTAGCGGGAGAACCTACGAGCAGTACTTC.

The rearrangement uses TRBV6-6 and TRBJ1-2; 7 nucleotides line up with TRBD1. Germline V gene data show CDR1 as MNHNY and CDR2 as SVGAGI (reference sequence). CDR3 length equals 13 residues. V dropped 6 bases and J dropped 7; count of bases not matched to a gene: 8. The CDR3 here is CASSLTGFAGYTF. CDR3 DNA sequence: TGTGCCAGCAGCCTGACAGGGTTTGCTGGCTACACCTTC.

The CDR3 loop is CAISAGQGAAANYGYTF. In DNA form, the CDR3 reads TGTGCCATCAGTGCCGGACAGGGGGCCGCAGCTAACTATGGCTACACCTTC. The V call is TRBV10-3, the J call TRBJ1-2; 11 bases agree with TRBD1. The germline gives CDR1 ENHRY, CDR2 SYGVKD. The CDR3 sequence is 17 residues long. Trimming at V came to 4 bases and at J to 0 bases, leaving 7 bases not matched to a gene.

The chain links TRBV6-5 to TRBJ1-5, with D possibly being TRBD1 (6 bases). Germline V CDR1 and CDR2: MNHEY, SVGAGI. CDR3 length equals 15 residues. V was clipped by 8 bases and J by 1 base, with 15 bases between them. The CDR3 sequence: CASWPSGASNQPQHF. The CDR3 DNA reads TGTGCCAGCTGGCCCTCAGGGGCCAGCAATCAGCCCCAGCATTTT.

This chain connects TRBV10-3 to TRBJ2-1; no definite D call. V lost 0 bases to trimming and J lost 7 bases, with 4 bases between them. Germline V lookup: CDR1 ENHRY, CDR2 SYGVKD. The CDR3 loop spans 12 amino acids. CDR3 DNA sequence: TGTGCCATCAGTGAGTCAGCTAATGAGCAGTTCTTC. Translated, it gives CAISESANEQFF.

In its sample, this clone was seen once. The chain has TRBV20-1 and TRBJ2-7; D remains ambiguous. The germline gives CDR1 DFQATT, CDR2 SNEGSKA (reference sequence). CDR3 length equals 11 residues. Trimming pared 0 bases from V and 4 bases from J, leaving 4 bases between. CDR3 sequence reads: CSARDQYEQYF. CDR3 DNA sequence: TGCAGTGCTAGAGATCAGTACGAGCAGTACTTC.

This clone was recorded only once. This chain joins TRBV18 and TRBJ1-5, with 8 positions matching TRBD1. V shed 6 bases and J 6 bases; nucleotides not matched to a gene: 13. The CDR3 is made up of 16 amino acids. The V gene's germline CDR1 is KGHSH and CDR2 LQKENI. CDR3 DNA sequence: TGTGCCAGCTCTCCAGTAGGACAGGGTGATAGTCAGCCCCAGCATTTT. The encoded protein is CASSPVGQGDSQPQHF.

V gene TRBV11-3 combines with J gene TRBJ2-7; D gene unclear. The germline V and J ends were trimmed by 3 bases and 3 bases, with 9 bases remaining between them. Germline lookup yields CDR1 SGHNT and CDR2 YENEEA. The CDR3 extends over 13 amino acids. As DNA, the CDR3 is TGTGCCAGCAGCTTTATACCCGGCTACGAGCAGTACTTC. Translated, it gives CASSFIPGYEQYF. Using reference TRBV11-3 and TRBJ2-7 for the parts outside the CDR3, the full variable domain is EAGVVQSPRYKIIEKKQPVAFWCNPISGHNTLYWYLQNLGQGPELLIRYENEEAVDDSQLPKDRFSAERLKGVDSTLKIQPAELGDSAVYLCASSFIPGYEQYFGPGTRLTVT.

This clone was detected a few times. The V call is TRBV5-1, the J call TRBJ2-3; maybe TRBD2 (7 bases). CDR1 SGHRS and CDR2 YFSETQ come from the germline V gene. The V and J ends lost 5 bases and 0 bases respectively, with 16 bases between them. This CDR3 has 16 amino acids. The CDR3 loop is CASRITGGTSTDTQYF. The CDR3 nucleotides read TGCGCCAGCAGGATTACGGGGGGCACTAGCACAGATACGCAGTATTTT.

J is TRBJ2-5 and V is TRBV9, with TRBD2 matching over 8 bases. The CDR3 consists of 15 residues. Germline loops: CDR1 SGDLS, CDR2 YYNGEE. The ends lost 3 bases at V and 5 bases at J; junction bases unmatched: 9. The CDR3 DNA is TGTGCCAGCAGCGCTCTCGGGGGGGTCGGGGAGACCCAGTACTTC. Protein sequence: CASSALGGVGETQYF.

V is TRBV7-8 and J is TRBJ2-7; D unresolved. This CDR3 contains 15 residues. Trimming took 1 base from V and 1 from J, leaving 11 bases between them. CDR1 is SGHVS and CDR2 is FQNEAQ in the germline V gene. In DNA, the CDR3 is TGTGCCAGCAGCTTAGATCGGTCGCCTTCCTACGAGCAGTACTTC. It yields the protein CASSLDRSPSYEQYF.

The chain recombines TRBV9 with TRBJ2-5; 7 bases match TRBD1. Germline V gene data show CDR1 as SGDLS and CDR2 as YYNGEE. J was trimmed by 5 bases and V by 4 bases; bases with no gene match: 14. CDR3 length equals 16 residues. This chain's CDR3 is CASSPGQATREETQYF. CDR3 in DNA: TGTGCCAGCAGCCCTGGACAGGCTACCAGGGAGGAGACCCAGTACTTC. The whole variable domain, filled in from reference TRBV9 and TRBJ2-5, reads DSGVTQTPKHLITATGQRVTLRCSPRSGDLSVYWYQQSLDQGLQFLIQYYNGEERAKGNILERFSAQQFPDLHSELNLSSLELGDSALYFCASSPGQATREETQYFGPGTRLLVL.

This rearrangement joins TRBV7-3 to TRBJ2-3; possible D gene TRBD2, 5 bases. The CDR3 runs 13 residues. Germline assignment: CDR1 SGHTA and CDR2 FQGTGA. The ends were cut back, 8 bases at V and 2 bases at J, with 11 bases in the middle. Written as DNA, the CDR3 is TGTGCCAGCGGAGCGGACCACACAGATACGCAGTATTTT. This sequence encodes CASGADHTDTQYF.

The chain has TRBV7-6 and TRBJ1-1, with 8 bases matching TRBD1. V trimming: 7 bases; J trimming: 4 bases; junction bases outside the gene matches: 8. Germline lookup yields CDR1 SGHVS and CDR2 FNYEAQ. The length of the CDR3 is 14 residues. CDR3 in amino acids: CASTPRTGTTEAFF. The CDR3 DNA sequence: TGTGCCAGCACCCCTAGGACAGGGACCACTGAAGCTTTCTTT. Based on the CDR3 plus reference TRBV7-6 and TRBJ1-1, the full variable domain is GAGVSQSPRYKVTKRGQDVALRCDPISGHVSLYWYRQALGQGPEFLTYFNYEAQQDKSGLPNDRFSAERPEGSISTLTIQRTEQRDSAMYRCASTPRTGTTEAFFGQGTRLTVV.

The chain couples TRBV18 to TRBJ2-2; 13 nucleotides line up with TRBD2. Germline trimming cut 3 bases from V and 1 base from J; bases unmatched to any gene: 2. In germline, CDR1 is KGHSH, CDR2 LQKENI. The length of the CDR3 is 17 residues. DNA for the CDR3: TGTGCCAGCTCACCGGGACTAGCGGGACTGAACACCGGGGAGCTGTTTTTT. Amino acids: CASSPGLAGLNTGELFF.

The chain carries TRBV7-6 and TRBJ2-7, with a tentative D call TRBD2 (5 bases). The V end was cut by 5 bases, the J end by 2 bases, with 13 bases between. Germline V lookup: CDR1 SGHVS, CDR2 FNYEAQ. The CDR3 spans 14 residues. This CDR3 is CASSPRRGAYEQYF. As DNA, the CDR3 is TGTGCCAGCAGCCCCCGCCGGGGAGCCTACGAGCAGTACTTC.

This chain uses TRBV13 with TRBJ2-1; 7 bases align to TRBD2. The CDR3 is made up of 15 amino acids. From germline, CDR1 is PRHDT and CDR2 FYEKMQ (reference sequence). The junction had 12 bases not matched to a gene; V was cut back by 4 bases and J by 9 bases. As DNA, the CDR3 is TGTGCCAGCAGCTCCCCCGGGGAGGGTTTGGCTGAGCAGTTCTTC. Its translation: CASSSPGEGLAEQFF. The complete variable domain, with remaining parts taken from reference TRBV13 and TRBJ2-1, reads AAGVIQSPRHLIKEKRETATLKCYPIPRHDTVYWYQQGPGQDPQFLISFYEKMQSDKGSIPDRFSAQQFSDYHSELNMSSLELGDSALYFCASSSPGEGLAEQFFGPGTRLTVL.

The rearrangement uses TRBV5-1 and TRBJ2-1; TRBD1 agrees at 12 bases. The CDR3 consists of 14 residues. Per the germline V gene, CDR1 is SGHRS and CDR2 is YFSETQ. V lost 4 bases and J lost 8; bases outside the gene matches: 4. Here the CDR3 DNA reads TGCGCCAGCAGCACGGGACAGGGGGCGTATGAGCAGTTCTTC. It codes for CASSTGQGAYEQFF.

This clone was recorded only once. The chain combines TRBV7-9 with TRBJ2-7, with D perhaps TRBD1 (6 bases). Trimming removed 3 bases from V and 2 bases from J, with 8 bases in between. CDR3 length: 13 amino acids. Germline lookup yields CDR1 SEHNR and CDR2 FQNEAQ (reference sequence). In DNA form, the CDR3 reads TGTGCCAGCAGCTTGGACAGTACCTACGAGCAGTACTTC. This codes for CASSLDSTYEQYF.